These T cell receptor beta chains were read from a single sample in a study of T cells in Graves' hyperthyroidism and ophthalmopathy. MiXCR, run by TCRdb on the multiplex PCR reads, gives a single entry per CDR3 protein. The sample yields 400,000 to 550,000 distinct CDR3 sequences, approximately 25% seen once. Sequencing used blood. Every receptor here comes from a woman in her 30s with Graves' ophthalmopathy. Each CDR3 is given with its conserved first and last residue. D genes are given only for firm matches. Clone size is not always given. Where it is, it says once, few, many or a class for expanded clones.

V gene	clone size	D gene	J gene	CDR3 protein	CDR3 DNA
TRBV12-3/TRBV12-4	-	-	TRBJ1-5	CASSLAGRNSNQPQHF	TGTGCCAGCAGTTTAGCGGGCAGAAATAGCAATCAGCCCCAGCATTTT
TRBV10-3	many	-	TRBJ2-7	CAVHGSGWDEQYF	TGTGCCGTCCACGGTTCTGGATGGGACGAGCAGTACTTC
TRBV6-1	once	-	TRBJ1-1	CASTRTGQNTEAFF	TGTGCCAGCACCAGGACCGGTCAGAACACTGAAGCTTTCTTT
TRBV25-1	few	-	TRBJ1-3	CASSEYEGFGNTIYF	TGTGCCAGCAGTGAATATGAAGGGTTTGGAAACACCATATATTTT
TRBV3-1	-	-	TRBJ1-1	CASSQVGQILEAFF	TGTGCCAGCAGCCAAGTTGGGCAGATTCTTGAAGCTTTCTTT
TRBV6-1	many	-	TRBJ1-1	CASIPSRGLGAFF	TGTGCCAGCATCCCCTCCAGGGGTCTCGGAGCTTTCTTT
TRBV27	many	-	TRBJ1-5	CASSLLPSLGPQPQHF	TGTGCCAGCAGTTTATTACCCAGCCTTGGTCCTCAGCCCCAGCATTTT
TRBV6-2/TRBV6-3	many	-	TRBJ2-7	CASSYSATAYEQYF	TGTGCCAGCAGTTACTCGGCCACAGCCTACGAGCAGTACTTC
TRBV5-6	many	-	TRBJ1-3	CASSWGPGGGNTIYF	TGTGCCAGCAGCTGGGGACCCGGAGGGGGAAACACCATATATTTT
TRBV28	few	TRBD2	TRBJ2-5	CASSDKGLAGLKTQYF	TGTGCCAGCAGTGATAAAGGACTAGCGGGATTAAAGACCCAGTACTTC
TRBV28	-	-	TRBJ1-2	CASSLVPKDGYTF	TGTGCCAGCAGTTTAGTACCCAAGGATGGTTACACCTTC
TRBV29-1	many	-	TRBJ1-1	CSVEDLGSEAFF	TGCAGCGTTGAAGATCTTGGGTCTGAAGCTTTCTTT
TRBV24-1	-	-	TRBJ1-5	CATSARTDNLPQDF	TGTGCCACCAGCGCGAGGACGGACAATCTGCCCCAGGATTTT
TRBV28	few	-	TRBJ1-2	CASSFHKDGYTF	TGTGCCAGCAGTTTCCACAAGGATGGCTACACCTTC
TRBV20-1	-	TRBD2	TRBJ2-5	CSASHVAGGPGETQYF	TGCAGTGCTAGCCATGTGGCGGGAGGGCCGGGGGAGACCCAGTACTTC
TRBV5-1	-	-	TRBJ2-5	CASSLSLAPRGETQYF	TGCGCCAGCAGCTTGAGTCTAGCTCCGAGGGGAGAGACCCAGTACTTC
TRBV5-8	-	-	TRBJ2-5	CASSLAGSETRYF	TGTGCCAGCAGCTTGGCAGGGTCAGAGACCCGGTACTTC
TRBV7-8	many	-	TRBJ1-3	CASSPESGRTGNTIYF	TGTGCCAGCAGCCCGGAGAGCGGGCGTACGGGAAACACCATATATTTT
TRBV5-1	many	-	TRBJ1-2	CASSLREANYGYTF	TGTGCCAGCAGTTTGAGGGAAGCTAACTATGGCTACACCTTC
TRBV4-1	-	-	TRBJ2-5	CASSQGRKETQYF	TGCGCCAGCAGCCAAGGACGGAAAGAGACCCAGTACTTC
TRBV6-1	many	-	TRBJ1-1	CASSVTSGTENTEAFF	TGTGCCAGCAGTGTCACAAGCGGCACCGAGAACACTGAAGCTTTCTTT
TRBV24-1	many	-	TRBJ2-2	CATSEPGLNTGELFF	TGTGCCACCAGTGAGCCGGGACTTAACACCGGGGAGCTGTTTTTT
TRBV7-2	many	TRBD1	TRBJ1-1	CASVRGSSTPFF	TGTGCCAGCGTCAGGGGGTCATCGACGCCTTTCTTT
TRBV7-2	-	-	TRBJ1-2	CASSPGIGDYGYTF	TGTGCCAGCAGCCCAGGGATCGGGGACTATGGCTACACCTTC
TRBV6-5	many	-	TRBJ1-2	CASSSNSYGYTF	TGTGCCAGCAGTTCAAACTCATATGGCTACACCTTC
TRBV5-1	-	TRBD2	TRBJ2-5	CASSLARTSGQETQYF	TGCGCCAGCAGCTTGGCCAGGACTAGCGGCCAAGAGACCCAGTACTTC
TRBV12-3/TRBV12-4	few	-	TRBJ2-5	CASSEDSGQTQYF	TGTGCCAGCAGTGAGGACTCCGGGCAGACCCAGTACTTC
TRBV28	few	-	TRBJ2-2	CASGHYGQNTGELFF	TGTGCCAGCGGGCACTATGGACAGAACACCGGGGAGCTGTTTTTT
TRBV3-1	-	-	TRBJ1-1	CASSHRDVAEAFF	TGTGCCAGCAGCCACAGGGATGTCGCTGAAGCTTTCTTT
TRBV6-2/TRBV6-3	few	TRBD2	TRBJ2-5	CASSSERDEYQETQYF	TGTGCCAGCAGTTCCGAGCGGGATGAGTACCAAGAGACCCAGTACTTC
TRBV3-1	few	TRBD1	TRBJ2-7	CASSQEEDRGSYEQYF	TGTGCCAGCAGCCAAGAAGAGGACAGGGGCTCCTACGAGCAGTACTTC